This T cell receptor (beta chain) was profiled in a study of T-cell memory formation after mild COVID-19. General study points: While clones contracting from day 15 to 85 were balanced between CD4 and CD8, later expanders leaned CD4+.

This clonotype has only a few counts. Its antigen remains unidentified. Germline V gives CDR1 SGHRS, CDR2 YFSETQ. This CDR3 has 14 amino acids. Trimming stripped 4 bases from V and 3 bases from J, with 13 bases between. TCRdb passed the 5' RACE reads through MiXCR, listing each CDR3 protein once. The sample yields around 150,000 distinct CDR3 sequences, approximately 10% seen once. This clonotype was sampled from a man aged 18-30 years who had mild COVID-19 (a few samples of this study predate the infection). Cell type and time point are not known. J is TRBJ1-1 and V is TRBV5-1; weak D call: TRBD1 (5 bases). The sample comprised PBMCs or a T cell subset sorted from them (not recorded which). CDR3 sequence: CASSIQGSDTEAFF. Here the CDR3 DNA reads TGCGCCAGCAGCATCCAGGGATCCGACACTGAAGCTTTCTTT. The full variable domain, its missing parts supplied by reference TRBV5-1 and TRBJ1-1, is KAGVTQTPRYLIKTRGQQVTLSCSPISGHRSVSWYQQTPGQGLQFLFEYFSETQRNKGNFPGRFSGRQFSNSRSEMNVSTLELGDSALYLCASSIQGSDTEAFFGQGTRLTVV.